These 7 T cell receptor beta chains originate from one sample sequenced in a study of cytomegalovirus exposure and HLA in healthy donors. Both 60 Vbeta primers and 13 Jbeta primers went into the PCR. Libraries were prepared by immunoSEQ multiplex PCR; TCRdb keeps only in-frame clonotypes and omits some of them. The table includes about 94,000 clones, around 73% detected once. Sequencing input: PBMCs. The receptors shown here come from a woman in her fifties or sixties in good health and CMV-seronegative.

V gene TRBV29-1 combines with J gene TRBJ1-3; 9 bases line up with TRBD1. Germline CDR1 SQVTM, CDR2 ANQGSEA. The CDR3 extends over 17 amino acids. J was trimmed by 0 bases and V by 3 bases; bases with no gene match: 9. DNA for the CDR3: TGCAGCGTTGACCTCAGGGGGACAGGGCACTCTGGAAACACCATATATTTT. Encoded protein: CSVDLRGTGHSGNTIYF.

This chain joins TRBV25-1 and TRBJ2-5; 7 bases line up with TRBD2. V was clipped by 4 bases and J by 5 bases; unmatched bases: 7. The germline CDR1 and CDR2 sequences are MGHDK and SYGVNS. The CDR3 has 14 amino acids. The CDR3 spells CASSAERGGETQYF. Written as DNA, the CDR3 is TGTGCCAGCAGTGCCGAGCGGGGTGGGGAGACCCAGTACTTC.

This rearrangement joins TRBV5-1 to TRBJ2-3, with a weak D call TRBD2 (5 bases). The V gene lost 1 base and the J gene lost 5 bases, with 17 bases spanning the gap. Per the germline V gene, CDR1 is SGHRS and CDR2 is YFSETQ. The CDR3 spans 16 residues. CDR3 in DNA: TGCGCCAGCAGCTTGCACCCGGTTAGAGAGGGAGATACGCAGTATTTT. This sequence encodes CASSLHPVREGDTQYF.

The chain is built from TRBV27 and TRBJ2-1; possibly TRBD2 for D (6 bases). The CDR3 loop spans 17 amino acids. Trimming took off 5 bases at V and 1 base at J, with 18 bases between the two ends. Germline V gene lookup returns CDR1 MNHEY and CDR2 SMNVEV (reference sequence). The DNA of the CDR3 is TGTGCCAGCAGTCCCCCGTCGGCAGGGAGGTCCTACAATGAGCAGTTCTTC. This gives the protein CASSPPSAGRSYNEQFF.

This clone was observed a handful of times. The same CDR3 arises from other DNA sequences in this sample as well. The chain joins TRBV29-1 to TRBJ2-7; TRBD1 aligns across 9 bases. The J segment lost 5 bases and the V segment lost 1 base, leaving 0 bases of the junction unmatched. CDR3 length: 12 residues. Germline V gene sequence: CDR1 SQVTM, CDR2 ANQGSEA. CDR3 DNA: TGCAGCGTTGAAGGACAGGGGGACGAGCAGTACTTC. Amino acid sequence: CSVEGQGDEQYF.

CDR3 sequence reads: CASSYRTSGTSYEQYF. The CDR3 region has the DNA TGTGCCAGCAGCTACCGGACTAGCGGAACCTCCTACGAGCAGTACTTC. V gene TRBV13 combines with J gene TRBJ2-7; 10 nucleotides match TRBD2. The CDR3 is 16 amino acids. The junction had 6 bases not matched to a gene; V was cut back by 4 bases and J by 0 bases. The germline gives CDR1 PRHDT, CDR2 FYEKMQ (reference sequence).

The chain is built from TRBV2 and TRBJ2-5; D is unclear. CDR1 SNHLY and CDR2 FYNNEI come from the germline V gene. V shed 6 bases and J shed 3 bases, with 14 bases lying between them. The CDR3 loop spans 14 amino acids. CDR3 in DNA: TGTGCCAGCAGCGGAGCCAGTATGAAAGAGACCCAGTACTTC. Protein product: CASSGASMKETQYF.